The 9 T cell receptor beta chains reported below all come from one sample, sequenced in a study of blood T cell repertoires in COVID-19. The table came from immunoSEQ multiplex PCR; TCRdb's copy has only in-frame clones and leaves some out. The repertoire holds under 150,000 clones, with around 82% as singletons. The sample taken for sequencing was peripheral blood. These receptors were taken from a man aged 55-75 years with active or convalescent COVID-19.

The chain joins TRBV7-9 to TRBJ2-7, with D maybe TRBD2 (5 bases). Trimming removed 5 bases at V and 3 bases at J, with 14 bases between. The CDR3 is 14 amino acids. Per germline, CDR1 SEHNR and CDR2 FQNEAQ (reference sequence). The CDR3 is CASSPGVDLYEQYF. CDR3 bases: TGTGCCAGCAGCCCCGGGGTTGACCTCTACGAGCAGTACTTC.

This clone showed up just once. The chain combines TRBV2 with TRBJ1-1, with 8 bases lining up with TRBD1. This CDR3 is 14 amino acids long. J was trimmed by 0 bases and V by 6 bases; bases with no gene match: 3. CDR1 and CDR2 (germline): SNHLY, FYNNEI. CDR3 amino acids: CASRGDRMNTEAFF. CDR3 DNA sequence: TGTGCCAGCAGGGGGGACAGGATGAACACTGAAGCTTTCTTT.

The chain combines TRBV18 with TRBJ2-7; 10 bases are a match to TRBD1. V trimming: 2 bases; J trimming: 3 bases; junction bases outside the gene matches: 1. Germline assignment: CDR1 KGHSH and CDR2 LQKENI. The CDR3 is made up of 14 amino acids. This CDR3 reads CASSPGDRGYEQYF. CDR3 in DNA: TGTGCCAGCTCACCAGGGGACAGGGGCTACGAGCAGTACTTC.

The chain joins TRBV5-4 to TRBJ2-7; D is ambiguous. Germline V gives CDR1 SGHNT, CDR2 YYREEE (reference sequence). The V end lost 0 bases, the J end lost 0 bases, and 10 bases lay between the germline ends. The CDR3 is made up of 15 amino acids. The CDR3 loop reads CASSLVRGSSYEQYF. CDR3 coding DNA: TGTGCCAGCAGCTTGGTTCGCGGAAGCTCCTACGAGCAGTACTTC.

This chain joins TRBV29-1 and TRBJ2-3; tentative D call: TRBD1 (5 bases). V was cut by 4 bases and J by 0 bases, with 11 bases left in between. This CDR3 region has 14 residues. Germline V gives CDR1 SQVTM, CDR2 ANQGSEA. In DNA form, the CDR3 reads TGCAGCGTTGGACAGCAATCTAGCACAGATACGCAGTATTTT. It specifies CSVGQQSSTDTQYF.

The V call is TRBV6-6, the J call TRBJ1-2; unclear D gene. The CDR3 extends over 15 amino acids. Trimming shortened V by 0 bases and J by 5 bases, and 13 bases separated the two germline ends. The germline CDR1 and CDR2 sequences are MNHNY and SVGAGI (reference sequence). CDR3 nucleotide sequence: TGTGCCAGCAGTTACTCTATAGAGTTAAAGTATGGCTACACCTTC. Protein product: CASSYSIELKYGYTF.

This clone was counted between two and nine times. CDR3 amino acids: CASSEASGGSDEQYF. The CDR3 DNA reads TGTGCCAGCAGTGAAGCGTCGGGAGGTAGCGACGAGCAGTACTTC. The chain links TRBV6-1 to TRBJ2-7; 7 bases align to TRBD2. V was clipped by 0 bases and J by 5 bases; unmatched bases: 7. The CDR3 runs 15 residues. Germline V CDR1 and CDR2: MNHNS, SASEGT.

The genes are TRBV6-4 and TRBJ1-2; the D is unclear. Per the germline V gene, CDR1 is MRHNA and CDR2 is SNTAGT. V lost 4 bases and J 4 bases, leaving 4 bases between the germline ends. The CDR3 has 11 amino acids. DNA of the CDR3: TGTGCCAGCAGTGCAGGCTATGGCTACACCTTC. Protein sequence: CASSAGYGYTF.

The chain links TRBV9 to TRBJ2-4; TRBD1 is a possible D gene (5 bases). This CDR3 spans 14 amino acids. The V end was cut by 0 bases, the J end by 10 bases, with 14 bases between. CDR1 SGDLS and CDR2 YYNGEE come from the germline V gene. In nucleotides, the CDR3 is TGTGCCAGCAGCGTAGTACCGGGCCCAGGGATTCAGTACTTC. Translating gives CASSVVPGPGIQYF. Based on the CDR3 plus reference TRBV9 and TRBJ2-4, the full variable domain is DSGVTQTPKHLITATGQRVTLRCSPRSGDLSVYWYQQSLDQGLQFLIQYYNGEERAKGNILERFSAQQFPDLHSELNLSSLELGDSALYFCASSVVPGPGIQYFGAGTRLSVL.